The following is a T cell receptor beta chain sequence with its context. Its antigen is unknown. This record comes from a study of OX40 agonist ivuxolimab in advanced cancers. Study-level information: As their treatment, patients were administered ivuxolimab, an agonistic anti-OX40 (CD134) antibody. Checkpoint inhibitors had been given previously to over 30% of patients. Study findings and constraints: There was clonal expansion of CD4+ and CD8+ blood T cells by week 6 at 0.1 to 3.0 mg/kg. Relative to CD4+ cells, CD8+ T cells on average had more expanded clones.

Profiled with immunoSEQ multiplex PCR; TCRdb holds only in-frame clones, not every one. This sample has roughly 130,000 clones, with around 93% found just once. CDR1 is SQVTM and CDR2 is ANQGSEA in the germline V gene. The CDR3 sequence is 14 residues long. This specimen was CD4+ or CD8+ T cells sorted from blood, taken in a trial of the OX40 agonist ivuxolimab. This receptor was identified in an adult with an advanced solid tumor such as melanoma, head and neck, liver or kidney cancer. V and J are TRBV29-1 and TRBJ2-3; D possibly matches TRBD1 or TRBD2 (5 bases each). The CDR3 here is CTADRGTSTDTQYF. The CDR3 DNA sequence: TGCACCGCCGACCGGGGCACTAGCACAGATACGCAGTATTTT.